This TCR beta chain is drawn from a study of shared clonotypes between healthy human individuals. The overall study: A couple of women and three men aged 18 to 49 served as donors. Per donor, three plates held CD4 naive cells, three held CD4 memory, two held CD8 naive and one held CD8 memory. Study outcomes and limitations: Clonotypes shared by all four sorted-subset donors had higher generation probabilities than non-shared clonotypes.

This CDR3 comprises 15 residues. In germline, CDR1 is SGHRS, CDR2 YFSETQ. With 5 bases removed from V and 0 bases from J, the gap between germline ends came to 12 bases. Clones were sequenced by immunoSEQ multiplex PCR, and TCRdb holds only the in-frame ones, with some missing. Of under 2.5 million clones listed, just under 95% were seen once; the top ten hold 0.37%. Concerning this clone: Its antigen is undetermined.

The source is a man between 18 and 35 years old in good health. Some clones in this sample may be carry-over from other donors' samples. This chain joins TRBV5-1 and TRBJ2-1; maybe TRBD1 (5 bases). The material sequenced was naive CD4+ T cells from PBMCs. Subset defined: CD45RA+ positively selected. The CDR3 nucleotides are TGCGCCAGCAGAATAGGGGCTGACTCCTACAATGAGCAGTTCTTC. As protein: CASRIGADSYNEQFF. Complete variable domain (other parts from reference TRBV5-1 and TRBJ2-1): KAGVTQTPRYLIKTRGQQVTLSCSPISGHRSVSWYQQTPGQGLQFLFEYFSETQRNKGNFPGRFSGRQFSNSRSEMNVSTLELGDSALYLCASRIGADSYNEQFFGPGTRLTVL.